This T cell receptor beta chain emerged from a study of T-cell reconstitution after alpha-beta-depleted transplantation in children. A library of TCRbeta sequences, prepared with unique molecular identifiers, was generated. TCRdb fed the PCR reads into MiXCR, producing one record per CDR3 protein. This sample has over 450,000 distinct CDR3 sequences, with over 9.5% found just once. As to this clonotype: Its matching antigen is unknown.

Regarding the study as a whole: Several hundred expanded graft clones reportedly were the source of alpha-beta T cells about two months after transplant. Newly produced T cells mostly provided counts and TCRbeta diversity after one year, as hyperexpanded clones declined.

Germline values: CDR1 SGHRS, CDR2 YFSETQ. The CDR3 is 14 residues long. V trimming: 1 base; J trimming: 5 bases; junction bases outside the gene matches: 4. The TCR was taken from a child between 2 and 9 years old with inherited bone marrow failure, due to receive a stem cell transplant. This specimen consisted of PBMCs, obtained before TCRalphabeta/CD19-depleted stem cell transplant. The chain has TRBV5-1 and TRBJ2-3, with 7 bases aligning to TRBD2. CDR3 sequence reads: CASSLTGRQDTQYF. The CDR3 DNA reads TGCGCCAGCAGCTTGACCGGGAGGCAAGATACGCAGTATTTT.